Detailed here is one T cell receptor beta chain. The sample originates from a study of blood T cell repertoires in COVID-19. The data were produced by immunoSEQ multiplex PCR, yet TCRdb's version contains in-frame clones alone and is incomplete. Among around 320,000 clones listed, more than 70% were seen once. This CDR3 has 15 residues. CDR1 and CDR2 from the germline V gene are SQVTM and ANQGSEA. Deletions cut 6 bases from V and 1 base from J, with 16 bases between. Sequencing was carried out using peripheral blood. The clonotype comes from a woman in her thirties who had recovered from COVID-19. The chain uses TRBV29-1 and TRBJ2-1; the D gene is possibly TRBD2 (5 bases). CDR3 loop: CSVLAGIISYNEQFF. DNA of the CDR3: TGCAGCGTGTTGGCCGGGATTATATCCTACAATGAGCAGTTCTTC.